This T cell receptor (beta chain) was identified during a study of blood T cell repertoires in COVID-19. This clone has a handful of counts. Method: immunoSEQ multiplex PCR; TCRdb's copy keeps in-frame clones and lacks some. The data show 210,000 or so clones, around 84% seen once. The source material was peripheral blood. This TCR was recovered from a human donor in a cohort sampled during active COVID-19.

The CDR3 spells CASRGLAGASYNEQFF. The CDR3, as DNA: TGTGCCAGCAGGGGACTAGCGGGGGCCTCCTACAATGAGCAGTTCTTC. The chain is built from TRBV2 and TRBJ2-1; 14 positions agree with TRBD2. The CDR3 covers 16 residues. Germline CDR1 is SNHLY and CDR2 is FYNNEI. V was pared by 6 bases and J by 0 bases, with 1 base of the junction left unmatched.